The 14 T cell receptor beta chains below all came from one sample that was sequenced in a study of T cell responses to AZD1222 COVID-19 vaccine (dated by TCRdb to about 2021). The method was the immunoSEQ multiplex PCR assay. The clones in this table, taken by TCRdb from immuneACCESS, are in-frame only. Not every clone is retained; where verified, under half of the shortfall comes from an unresolved V gene, and the cause of the rest is unknown. The sample contains about 150,000 clones, roughly 93% of them found a single time. Of the sample, 1.9% falls within the top ten clones. Read against the paper, the sample's time point label means: about 28 days (+/-7) after the second vaccine dose. The sequenced sample was peripheral blood, obtained 28 days after the second AZD1222 dose. The source is an adult who received the AZD1222 COVID-19 vaccine.

The chain combines TRBV24-1 with TRBJ2-5; 8 positions match TRBD1. Trimming cost V 11 bases and J 3 bases; bases outside gene matches: 4. This CDR3 spans 12 amino acids. Germline-derived CDR1 and CDR2 are KGHDR and SFDVKD. DNA for the CDR3: TGTGCCATCTCGGACAGGGAAGAGACCCAGTACTTC. Translated, it gives CAISDREETQYF.

This chain joins TRBV2 and TRBJ2-3; D gene uncertain. The CDR3 contains 14 residues. From germline, CDR1 is SNHLY and CDR2 FYNNEI. The ends were cut back, 6 bases at V and 0 bases at J, with 10 bases in the middle. CDR3 protein: CASRDMSSTDTQYF. CDR3 sequence (DNA): TGTGCCAGCAGGGATATGTCTAGCACAGATACGCAGTATTTT.

V usage is TRBV4-1 and J usage is TRBJ1-2; D remains unclear. Germline V gene data show CDR1 as MGHRA and CDR2 as YSYEKL. V gave up 0 bases and J gave up 3 bases, with 11 bases separating them. The CDR3 contains 15 residues. The CDR3: CASSQDPAKHYGYTF. Written as DNA, the CDR3 is TGCGCCAGCAGCCAAGATCCCGCGAAACACTATGGCTACACCTTC.

The V and J genes are TRBV19 and TRBJ1-2, with D tentatively TRBD1 (5 bases). This CDR3 contains 15 residues. V lost 6 bases to trimming and J lost 4 bases, with 18 bases between them. The V gene's germline CDR1 is LNHDA and CDR2 SQIVND (reference sequence). The CDR3 nucleotides read TGTGCCAGTAGACTACCGACAGAGCCTTTCTATGGCTACACCTTC. Translated: CASRLPTEPFYGYTF. Full variable domain (outside the CDR3, taken from reference TRBV19 and TRBJ1-2): DGGITQSPKYLFRKEGQNVTLSCEQNLNHDAMYWYRQDPGQGLRLIYYSQIVNDFQKGDIAEGYSVSREKKESFPLTVTSAQKNPTAFYLCASRLPTEPFYGYTFGSGTRLTVV.

This clone appeared a few times. The rearrangement links TRBV4-2 to TRBJ1-5; possibly TRBD1 for D (5 bases). CDR1 LGHNA and CDR2 YNFKEQ come from the germline V gene. The V and J ends lost 6 bases and 4 bases respectively, with 13 bases between them. CDR3 size: 14 residues. CDR3 bases: TGTGCCAGCAGTCTCAGGGTAGCGAATCAGCCCCAGCATTTT. Amino acid sequence: CASSLRVANQPQHF.

V and J are TRBV2 and TRBJ2-3; D is undetermined. Germline-derived CDR1 and CDR2 are SNHLY and FYNNEI. The V gene lost 6 bases and the J gene lost 9 bases, with 10 bases spanning the gap. The CDR3 contains 11 residues. Written as DNA, the CDR3 is TGTGCCAGCAGGGTCTCCGGGACGCAGTATTTT. It yields the protein CASRVSGTQYF.

This chain links TRBV6-6 with TRBJ1-1; no definite D call. V lost 5 bases to trimming and J lost 4 bases, with 14 bases between them. CDR3 length: 14 residues. Germline V gene sequence: CDR1 MNHNY, CDR2 SVGAGI (reference sequence). CDR3 region: CASSTSPGPTEAFF. The DNA for the CDR3 is TGTGCCAGCAGTACCTCTCCGGGCCCCACTGAAGCTTTCTTT.

Ten or more counts support this clone. This sequence joins TRBV12-3 or TRBV12-4 and TRBJ1-1, with D hard to call. The CDR3 sequence is 12 residues long. V shed 6 bases and J shed 7 bases, with 12 bases lying between them. DNA for the CDR3: TGTGCCAGCAGACCTAGGACCGGTGAAGCTTTCTTT. This codes for CASRPRTGEAFF.

This clone was seen a few times. The chain recombines TRBV2 with TRBJ2-3, with TRBD2 matching 11 bases. CDR1 and CDR2 from the germline V gene are SNHLY and FYNNEI. V dropped 7 bases and J dropped 5; count of bases not matched to a gene: 8. This CDR3 has 15 amino acids. The CDR3: CASTPLAGVVDTQYF. In nucleotides, the CDR3 is TGTGCCAGCACTCCACTAGCGGGAGTTGTAGATACGCAGTATTTT.

V gene TRBV25-1 combines with J gene TRBJ2-7; the D gene could be TRBD1 or TRBD2 (6 bases each). V gave up 5 bases and J gave up 3 bases, with 17 bases separating them. The CDR3 spans 15 residues. Germline V lookup: CDR1 MGHDK, CDR2 SYGVNS. The DNA of the CDR3 is TGTGCCAGCAGTCCTGCGGGACAAGGACACTACGAGCAGTACTTC. This codes for CASSPAGQGHYEQYF.

This clone was seen just once. The V and J genes are TRBV11-3 and TRBJ2-1, with D maybe TRBD2 (6 bases). This CDR3 region has 15 residues. Trimming shortened V by 0 bases and J by 5 bases, and 11 bases separated the two germline ends. The germline gives CDR1 SGHNT, CDR2 YENEEA. The CDR3 loop is CASSLDQGGNNEQFF. The DNA for the CDR3 is TGTGCCAGCAGCTTAGATCAGGGCGGGAACAATGAGCAGTTCTTC. The full variable domain, rest sourced from reference TRBV11-3 and TRBJ2-1, is EAGVVQSPRYKIIEKKQPVAFWCNPISGHNTLYWYLQNLGQGPELLIRYENEEAVDDSQLPKDRFSAERLKGVDSTLKIQPAELGDSAVYLCASSLDQGGNNEQFFGPGTRLTVL.

This clone was detected only once. This chain uses TRBV9 with TRBJ2-7, with D possibly matching TRBD2 (5 bases). The CDR3 is made up of 14 amino acids. Trimming stripped 3 bases from V and 5 bases from J, with 15 bases between. Germline V CDR1 and CDR2: SGDLS, YYNGEE. The CDR3 spells CASSASPGENEQYF. The CDR3 bases are TGTGCCAGCAGCGCTAGCCCCGGGGAAAACGAGCAGTACTTC. Together with reference TRBV9 and TRBJ2-7, the CDR3 gives the full variable domain: DSGVTQTPKHLITATGQRVTLRCSPRSGDLSVYWYQQSLDQGLQFLIQYYNGEERAKGNILERFSAQQFPDLHSELNLSSLELGDSALYFCASSASPGENEQYFGPGTRLTVT.

V and J are TRBV14 and TRBJ1-6; possible D gene TRBD1, 5 bases. The V and J ends lost 9 bases and 6 bases respectively, with 21 bases between them. CDR3 length equals 16 residues. CDR1 SGHDN and CDR2 FVKESK come from the germline V gene. CDR3 in amino acids: CASPRGGAYTNSPLHF. The CDR3 DNA reads TGTGCCAGTCCCCGGGGAGGGGCGTATACTAATTCACCCCTCCACTTT.

The J gene is TRBJ1-2, the V gene TRBV12-3 or TRBV12-4; D is uncertain. Trimming removed 6 bases from V and 4 bases from J, with 9 bases in between. This CDR3 contains 12 residues. This CDR3 reads CASSGPGYGYTF. The CDR3 coding sequence is TGTGCCAGCAGCGGCCCGGGCTATGGCTACACCTTC.